The 25 T cell receptor beta chains reported below all come from one sample, sequenced in a study of regulatory T cells in long-lasting Graves disease. Indicated time point: newly diagnosed GD, antithyroid drugs for less than 3 months. There was RNA extracted from PBMCs, and the TCR library was made from it. Researchers made TCR beta libraries by using iRepertoire HTBI primers and running Arm-PCR on CDR3 regions. Using its own MiXCR run on the multiplex PCR reads, TCRdb lists one record per CDR3 protein. The repertoire holds approximately 350,000 distinct CDR3 sequences, with around 15% as singletons. The sample also formed part of further work on T cells in Graves' hyperthyroidism and ophthalmopathy.

The sequences come from peripheral blood mononuclear cells (PBMCs), collected at new diagnosis, from a patient treated with antithyroid drugs. The origin of the receptors is a man aged 40-49 years with Graves disease.

This clonotype was found many times. V gene TRBV5-1 combines with J gene TRBJ2-3; D perhaps matches TRBD1 (6 bases). Germline assignment: CDR1 SGHRS and CDR2 YFSETQ. CDR3 size: 18 residues. Deletions cut 0 bases from V and 4 bases from J, with 21 bases between. CDR3 protein: CASSLVRMGAREADTQYF. The CDR3 bases are TGCGCCAGCAGCTTGGTTCGCATGGGGGCGCGTGAGGCAGATACGCAGTATTTT.

V and J are TRBV5-1 and TRBJ2-4; D may be TRBD1 (6 bases). The CDR3 is 16 amino acids. CDR1 is SGHRS, CDR2 YFSETQ, per germline. Trimming took off 4 bases at V and 1 base at J, with 15 bases between the two ends. Here the CDR3 DNA reads TGCGCCAGCAGCACAGTGGCAGGGGCCGCCAAAAACATTCAGTACTTC. As protein: CASSTVAGAAKNIQYF. The complete variable domain, with remaining parts taken from reference TRBV5-1 and TRBJ2-4, reads KAGVTQTPRYLIKTRGQQVTLSCSPISGHRSVSWYQQTPGQGLQFLFEYFSETQRNKGNFPGRFSGRQFSNSRSEMNVSTLELGDSALYLCASSTVAGAAKNIQYFGAGTRLSVL.

This clonotype was seen at least ten times. The chain couples TRBV3-1 to TRBJ1-2; no clear D gene. Trimming stripped 5 bases from V and 5 bases from J, with 15 bases between. The CDR3 sequence is 14 residues long. Germline V lookup: CDR1 LGHDT, CDR2 YNNKEL (reference sequence). The CDR3 sequence is CASSSGPGGYGYTF. DNA for the CDR3: TGTGCCAGCAGCTCCGGGCCCGGCGGGTATGGCTACACCTTC.

This clonotype was observed at least ten times. The CDR3 here is CSVEVESRAGIIPNTEAFF. The DNA for the CDR3 is TGCAGCGTTGAAGTAGAGAGCAGGGCGGGTATTATTCCGAACACTGAAGCTTTCTTT. This chain uses TRBV29-1 with TRBJ1-1; maybe TRBD1 (5 bases). From germline, CDR1 is SQVTM and CDR2 ANQGSEA. The CDR3 has 19 residues. The V end lost 1 base, the J end lost 1 base, and 25 bases lay between the germline ends.

This clonotype was counted at least ten times. The chain uses TRBV28 and TRBJ2-5; D could derive from TRBD1 or TRBD2 (5 bases each). The CDR3 spans 17 residues. Germline lookup yields CDR1 MDHEN and CDR2 SYDVKM. V was shortened by 1 base and J by 1 base, with 16 bases between the two germline ends. The CDR3 protein is CASSLFYLIGTQETQYF. The CDR3 DNA is TGTGCCAGCAGTTTATTCTATCTCATTGGGACCCAAGAGACCCAGTACTTC.

This chain joins TRBV11-2 and TRBJ1-1, with a possible D match to TRBD1 (5 bases). The V end lost 6 bases, the J end lost 5 bases, and 16 bases lay between the germline ends. Germline assignment: CDR1 SGHAT and CDR2 FQNNGV. The CDR3 runs to 14 residues. CDR3 sequence: CASSVWGVKTEAFF. The CDR3 nucleotides read TGTGCCAGCAGTGTCTGGGGGGTTAAGACTGAAGCTTTCTTT.

This clonotype was seen repeatedly, ten times or more. V is TRBV6-2 or TRBV6-3 and J is TRBJ1-1; D is ambiguous. This CDR3 is 13 amino acids long. Trimming stripped 9 bases from V and 3 bases from J, with 14 bases between. In germline, CDR1 is MNHEY, CDR2 SVGEGT. The CDR3 nucleotides are TGTGCCAGTCGCTTGAGGGATTACACTGAAGCTTTCTTT. The encoded protein is CASRLRDYTEAFF.

Here the CDR3 reads CASRLAVKETQYF. CDR3 in DNA: TGTGCCAGCAGACTAGCGGTCAAAGAGACCCAGTACTTC. The rearrangement links TRBV27 to TRBJ2-5; 8 bases align to TRBD2. The V gene's germline CDR1 is MNHEY and CDR2 SMNVEV (reference sequence). The junction had 3 bases not matched to a gene; V was cut back by 6 bases and J by 3 bases. The CDR3 runs to 13 residues.

This clonotype was recorded many times. The rearrangement links TRBV7-9 to TRBJ2-2; a weak D match, TRBD2 (6 bases). Germline assignment: CDR1 SEHNR and CDR2 FQNEAQ (reference sequence). V was cut by 4 bases and J by 7 bases, with 13 bases left in between. The CDR3 runs to 14 residues. DNA of the CDR3: TGTGCCAGCAGCTCCTGGTCGGGGGACGGGGAGCTGTTTTTT. The encoded protein is CASSSWSGDGELFF.

This clonotype was seen at least ten times. The rearrangement joins TRBV2 to TRBJ2-1; TRBD2 agrees at 7 bases. Trimming cost V 6 bases and J 7 bases; bases outside gene matches: 12. The CDR3 length is 15 residues. Germline loops: CDR1 SNHLY, CDR2 FYNNEI. CDR3: CASRDLAVMLNEQFF. CDR3 coding DNA: TGTGCCAGCAGAGACCTAGCGGTGATGCTTAATGAGCAGTTCTTC. Complete variable domain (other parts from reference TRBV2 and TRBJ2-1): EPEVTQTPSHQVTQMGQEVILRCVPISNHLYFYWYRQILGQKVEFLVSFYNNEISEKSEIFDDQFSVERPDGSNFTLKIRSTKLEDSAMYFCASRDLAVMLNEQFFGPGTRLTVL.

Only a few counts were recorded for this clonotype. J is TRBJ2-3 and V is TRBV4-1; D not resolved. Per the germline V gene, CDR1 is MGHRA and CDR2 is YSYEKL. The V gene lost 2 bases and the J gene lost 0 bases, with 9 bases spanning the gap. The CDR3 spans 15 residues. This chain's CDR3 is CASSQLPYSTDTQYF. In DNA form, the CDR3 reads TGCGCCAGCAGCCAACTCCCGTATAGCACAGATACGCAGTATTTT.

This clonotype appeared a few times. V gene TRBV29-1 combines with J gene TRBJ2-3; 10 bases map to TRBD2. There are 16 residues in the CDR3. The germline gives CDR1 SQVTM, CDR2 ANQGSEA. The V and J ends lost 6 bases and 4 bases, in that order; junction bases with no gene match: 13. The CDR3 nucleotides are TGCAGCGTCTATGGACTAGCGGCAAGAGGACCAGATACGCAGTATTTT. It is translated as CSVYGLAARGPDTQYF.

At least ten counts were recorded for this clonotype. This chain connects TRBV9 to TRBJ2-7; 8 bases fit TRBD2. Looked up from germline, CDR1 is SGDLS and CDR2 is YYNGEE. The junction had 2 bases not matched to a gene; V was cut back by 3 bases and J by 6 bases. The CDR3 consists of 12 residues. For the CDR3, the DNA is TGTGCCAGCAGCGCCGGACTAGCCGAGCAGTACTTC. Translation gives CASSAGLAEQYF. The full variable domain, in which reference TRBV9 and TRBJ2-7 provide the parts outside the CDR3, is DSGVTQTPKHLITATGQRVTLRCSPRSGDLSVYWYQQSLDQGLQFLIQYYNGEERAKGNILERFSAQQFPDLHSELNLSSLELGDSALYFCASSAGLAEQYFGPGTRLTVT.

This clonotype showed up just a few times. At one boundary the junction diverges from the germline segment, which might be a read error. V is TRBV5-5 and J is TRBJ2-1, with D perhaps being TRBD1 or TRBD2 (5 bases each). CDR1 and CDR2 from the germline V gene are SGHKS and YYEKEE (reference sequence). The CDR3 length is 14 residues. The CDR3 region is CASSEDWDHNEQFF. The CDR3, as DNA: TGCGCCAGCAGCGAGGACTGGGACCACAATGAGCAGTTCTTC.

The V and J genes are TRBV28 and TRBJ1-4, with TRBD1 identical over 7 bases. With V trimmed by 6 bases and J by 8 bases, 12 bases remained unmatched. Per germline, CDR1 MDHEN and CDR2 SYDVKM. The CDR3 is 15 residues long. In DNA form, the CDR3 reads TGTGCCAGCAGACCGACAGGGTCTGAGGTAGAAAAACTGTTTTTT. Its protein product is CASRPTGSEVEKLFF.

This clonotype was picked up a small number of times. The V and J genes are TRBV20-1 and TRBJ1-3; D is unclear. Trimming stripped 0 bases from V and 0 bases from J, with 6 bases between. The CDR3 length is 14 residues. CDR1 and CDR2 (germline): DFQATT, SNEGSKA (reference sequence). The CDR3 region has the DNA TGCAGTGCTAGAGAAGGTGGCTCTGGAAACACCATATATTTT. Amino acids: CSAREGGSGNTIYF.

This clonotype was observed at least ten times. J is TRBJ2-3 and V is TRBV2; D remains unclear. Germline-derived CDR1 and CDR2 are SNHLY and FYNNEI. Trimming left V 3 bases short and J 0 bases short, with 13 bases between. This CDR3 spans 16 amino acids. CDR3 bases: TGTGCCAGCAGTGAGCGACCGGCCTTTAGCACAGATACGCAGTATTTT. Translation: CASSERPAFSTDTQYF. Full variable domain (rest looked up from reference TRBV2 and TRBJ2-3): EPEVTQTPSHQVTQMGQEVILRCVPISNHLYFYWYRQILGQKVEFLVSFYNNEISEKSEIFDDQFSVERPDGSNFTLKIRSTKLEDSAMYFCASSERPAFSTDTQYFGPGTRLTVL.

This rearrangement joins TRBV5-1 to TRBJ1-4, with D perhaps TRBD1 (6 bases). Germline lookup yields CDR1 SGHRS and CDR2 YFSETQ. V was clipped by 4 bases and J by 0 bases, with 7 bases between them. The CDR3 runs to 14 residues. CDR3: CASSKGATNEKLFF. CDR3 in DNA: TGCGCCAGCAGCAAGGGGGCAACTAATGAAAAACTGTTTTTT.

This clonotype came up many times. The V call is TRBV15, the J call TRBJ1-1; D remains ambiguous. CDR3 length: 13 residues. In germline, CDR1 is LNHNV, CDR2 YYDKDF (reference sequence). The V gene lost 1 base and the J gene lost 1 base, with 4 bases spanning the gap. Written as DNA, the CDR3 is TGTGCCACCAGCAGAGGAGAGAACACTGAAGCTTTCTTT. As protein: CATSRGENTEAFF.

This clonotype was observed at least ten times. This chain connects TRBV3-1 to TRBJ2-1; no clear D. Germline CDR1 is LGHDT and CDR2 is YNNKEL (reference sequence). V dropped 3 bases and J dropped 7 bases, with 16 bases sitting between them. The CDR3 loop spans 15 amino acids. The CDR3 spells CASSQRRAQVNEQFF. The DNA of the CDR3 is TGTGCCAGCAGCCAGCGAAGGGCCCAGGTAAATGAGCAGTTCTTC.

This clonotype has ten or more counts. V is TRBV5-1 and J is TRBJ2-5; D remains ambiguous. CDR3 size: 13 residues. From germline, CDR1 is SGHRS and CDR2 YFSETQ. The germline V and J ends were trimmed by 0 bases and 5 bases, with 8 bases remaining between them. The CDR3 nucleotides read TGCGCCAGCAGCTTGGCCCCCGGGGAGACCCAGTACTTC. This translates into CASSLAPGETQYF.

V usage is TRBV29-1 and J usage is TRBJ2-2, with D perhaps given as TRBD1 or TRBD2 (6 bases each). The CDR3 spans 14 residues. The germline CDR1 and CDR2 sequences are SQVTM and ANQGSEA. Deletions cut 7 bases from V and 6 bases from J, with 18 bases between. CDR3 sequence: CSAGRGTLAGELFF. The DNA of the CDR3 is TGCAGCGCCGGACGGGGGACACTTGCCGGGGAGCTGTTTTTT.

As concerns this clonotype: One base away lies a much larger clone, so this may be a sequencing read error. The chain is built from TRBV7-2 and TRBJ2-1; 7 bases are shared with TRBD2. The CDR3 covers 15 residues. Germline CDR1 reads SGHTA; CDR2 reads FQGNSA. J gave up 10 bases and V 2 bases, and 11 bases lay outside the gene matches. The CDR3 region has the DNA TGTGCCAGCAGCTTAACCGGACTAGGCGTCTACGAGCAGTTCTTC. Its protein product is CASSLTGLGVYEQFF. Combining the CDR3 with reference TRBV7-2 and TRBJ2-1 gives the whole variable domain GAGVSQSPSNKVTEKGKDVELRCDPISGHTALYWYRQSLGQGLEFLIYFQGNSAPDKSGLPSDRFSAERTGGSVSTLTIQRTQQEDSAVYLCASSLTGLGVYEQFFGPGTRLTVL.

This clonotype was seen at least ten times. This CDR3 reads CSARDTGGNEQFF. CDR3 DNA: TGCAGTGCTAGAGATACAGGGGGCAATGAGCAGTTCTTC. The chain uses TRBV20-1 and TRBJ2-1; 8 positions match TRBD1. After removal of 0 bases from V and 6 bases from J, the junction contained 1 base not matched to a gene. Germline V gene data show CDR1 as DFQATT and CDR2 as SNEGSKA (reference sequence). The CDR3 contains 13 residues.

V is TRBV4-2 and J is TRBJ2-5; 7 bases are a match to TRBD2. The V gene end was trimmed by 5 bases and the J gene end by 0 bases; junction bases not matched to a gene: 9. Germline V CDR1 and CDR2: LGHNA, YNFKEQ. The CDR3 is 16 amino acids. The CDR3 is CASSDPDGRYQETQYF. The CDR3 DNA follows: TGTGCCAGCAGCGACCCCGACGGGAGGTACCAAGAGACCCAGTACTTC.